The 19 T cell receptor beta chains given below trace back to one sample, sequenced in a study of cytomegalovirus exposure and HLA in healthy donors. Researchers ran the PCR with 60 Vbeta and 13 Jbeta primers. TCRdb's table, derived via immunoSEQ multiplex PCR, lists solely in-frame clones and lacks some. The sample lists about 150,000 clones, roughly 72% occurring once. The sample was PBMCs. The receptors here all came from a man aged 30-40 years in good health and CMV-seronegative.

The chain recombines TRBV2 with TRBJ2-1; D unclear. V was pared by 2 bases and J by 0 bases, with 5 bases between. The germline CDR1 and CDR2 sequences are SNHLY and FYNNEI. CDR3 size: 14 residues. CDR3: CASSELYSYNEQFF. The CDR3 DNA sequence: TGTGCCAGCAGTGAACTGTACTCCTACAATGAGCAGTTCTTC.

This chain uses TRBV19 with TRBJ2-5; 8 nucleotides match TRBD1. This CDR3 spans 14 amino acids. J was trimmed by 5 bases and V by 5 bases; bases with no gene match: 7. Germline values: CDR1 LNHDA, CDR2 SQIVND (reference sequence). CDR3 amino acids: CASSQDRVTETQYF. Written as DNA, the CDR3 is TGTGCCAGTAGTCAGGACAGGGTCACGGAGACCCAGTACTTC.

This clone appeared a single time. CDR3 amino acids: CASSQRDYGYTF. The CDR3 DNA sequence: TGTGCCAGCAGCCAACGGGACTATGGCTACACCTTC. V gene TRBV13 combines with J gene TRBJ1-2; D is undetermined. The CDR3 length is 12 residues. Trimming shortened V by 5 bases and J by 3 bases, and 7 bases separated the two germline ends. Germline CDR1 and CDR2: PRHDT and FYEKMQ (reference sequence).

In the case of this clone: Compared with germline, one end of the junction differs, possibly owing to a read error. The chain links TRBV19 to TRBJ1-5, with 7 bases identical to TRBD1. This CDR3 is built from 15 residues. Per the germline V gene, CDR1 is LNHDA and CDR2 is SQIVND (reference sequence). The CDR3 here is CASSIGGTANQPQNF. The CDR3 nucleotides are TGTGCCAGTAGTATAGGAGGGACAGCAAATCAGCCCCAGAATTTT.

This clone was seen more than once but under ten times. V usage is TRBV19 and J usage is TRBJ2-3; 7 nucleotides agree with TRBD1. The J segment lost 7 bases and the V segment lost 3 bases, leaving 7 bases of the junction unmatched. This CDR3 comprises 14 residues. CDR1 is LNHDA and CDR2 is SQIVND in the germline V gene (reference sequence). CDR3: CASSIDRVDHTQYF. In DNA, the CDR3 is TGTGCCAGTAGTATCGACAGGGTAGATCATACGCAGTATTTT.

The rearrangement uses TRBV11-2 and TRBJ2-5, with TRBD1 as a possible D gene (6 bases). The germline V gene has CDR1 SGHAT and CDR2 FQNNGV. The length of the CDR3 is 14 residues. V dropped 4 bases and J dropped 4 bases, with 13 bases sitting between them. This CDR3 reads CASSSRDKLETQYF. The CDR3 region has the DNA TGTGCCAGCAGCTCCCGGGACAAGTTAGAGACCCAGTACTTC.

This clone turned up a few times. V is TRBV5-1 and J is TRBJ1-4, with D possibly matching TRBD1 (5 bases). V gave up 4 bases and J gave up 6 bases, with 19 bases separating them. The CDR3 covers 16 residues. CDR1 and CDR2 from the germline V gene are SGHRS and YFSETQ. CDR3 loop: CASSPTGTGGDEKLFF. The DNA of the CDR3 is TGCGCCAGCAGCCCGACGGGGACTGGGGGGGATGAAAAACTGTTTTTT.

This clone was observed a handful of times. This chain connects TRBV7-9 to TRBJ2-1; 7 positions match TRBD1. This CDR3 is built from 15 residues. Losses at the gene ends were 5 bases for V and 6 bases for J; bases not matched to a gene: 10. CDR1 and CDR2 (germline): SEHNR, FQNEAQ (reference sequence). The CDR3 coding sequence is TGTGCCAGCAGCGCCCAGACAGGGACGGTCAATGAGCAGTTCTTC. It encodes CASSAQTGTVNEQFF.

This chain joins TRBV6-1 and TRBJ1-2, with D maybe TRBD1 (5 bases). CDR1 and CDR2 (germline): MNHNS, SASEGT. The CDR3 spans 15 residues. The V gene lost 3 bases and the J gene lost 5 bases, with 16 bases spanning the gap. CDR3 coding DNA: TGTGCCAGCAGTGAGAGTGACAGACAAGCTTATGGCTACACCTTC. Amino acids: CASSESDRQAYGYTF.

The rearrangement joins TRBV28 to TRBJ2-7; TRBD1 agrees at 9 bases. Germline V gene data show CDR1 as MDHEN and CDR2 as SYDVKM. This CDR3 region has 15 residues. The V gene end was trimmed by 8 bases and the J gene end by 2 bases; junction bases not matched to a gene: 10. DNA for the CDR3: TGTGCCAGCGTTTCTCCGGGACAGGGCCCCTACGAGCAGTACTTC. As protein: CASVSPGQGPYEQYF.

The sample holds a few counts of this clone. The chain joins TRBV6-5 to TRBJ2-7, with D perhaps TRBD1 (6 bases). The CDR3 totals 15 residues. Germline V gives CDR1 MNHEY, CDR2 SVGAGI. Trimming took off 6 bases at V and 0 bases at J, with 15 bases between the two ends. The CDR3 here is CASRNRAQSSYEQYF. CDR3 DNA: TGTGCCAGCAGAAACAGGGCCCAGAGCTCCTACGAGCAGTACTTC.

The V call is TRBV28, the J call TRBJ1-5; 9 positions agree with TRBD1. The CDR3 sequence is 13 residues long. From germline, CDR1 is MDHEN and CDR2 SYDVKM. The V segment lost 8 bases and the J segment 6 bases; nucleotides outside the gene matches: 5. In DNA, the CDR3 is TGTGCCAGCTCACAGGGGGCGGGTCAGCCCCAGCATTTT. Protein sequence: CASSQGAGQPQHF.

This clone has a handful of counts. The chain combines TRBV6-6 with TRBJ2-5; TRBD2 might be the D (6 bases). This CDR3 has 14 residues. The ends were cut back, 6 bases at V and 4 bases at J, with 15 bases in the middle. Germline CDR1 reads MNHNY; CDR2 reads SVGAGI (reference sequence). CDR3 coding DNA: TGTGCCAGCAGCCCCCGGCCGGAGGGAGAGACCCAGTACTTC. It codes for CASSPRPEGETQYF.

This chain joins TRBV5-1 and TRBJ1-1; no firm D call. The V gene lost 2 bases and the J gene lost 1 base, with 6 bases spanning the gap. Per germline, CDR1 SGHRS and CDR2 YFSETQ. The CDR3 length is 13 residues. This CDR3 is CASSFGENTEAFF. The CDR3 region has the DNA TGCGCCAGCAGCTTCGGGGAGAACACTGAAGCTTTCTTT.

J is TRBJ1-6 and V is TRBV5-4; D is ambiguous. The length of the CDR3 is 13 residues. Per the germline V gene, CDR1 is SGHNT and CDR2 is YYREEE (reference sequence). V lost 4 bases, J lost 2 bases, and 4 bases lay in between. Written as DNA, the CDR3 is TGTGCCAGCAGCCCAGCCTATAATTCACCCCTCCACTTT. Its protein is CASSPAYNSPLHF. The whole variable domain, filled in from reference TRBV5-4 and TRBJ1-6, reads ETGVTQSPTHLIKTRGQQVTLRCSSQSGHNTVSWYQQALGQGPQFIFQYYREEENGRGNFPPRFSGLQFPNYSSELNVNALELDDSALYLCASSPAYNSPLHFGNGTRLTVT.

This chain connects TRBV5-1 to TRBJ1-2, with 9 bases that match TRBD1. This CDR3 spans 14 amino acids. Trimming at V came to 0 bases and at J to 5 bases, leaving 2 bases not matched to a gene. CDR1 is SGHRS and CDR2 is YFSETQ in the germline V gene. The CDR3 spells CASSLDRGRYGYTF. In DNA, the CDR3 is TGCGCCAGCAGCTTGGACAGGGGGCGATATGGCTACACCTTC.

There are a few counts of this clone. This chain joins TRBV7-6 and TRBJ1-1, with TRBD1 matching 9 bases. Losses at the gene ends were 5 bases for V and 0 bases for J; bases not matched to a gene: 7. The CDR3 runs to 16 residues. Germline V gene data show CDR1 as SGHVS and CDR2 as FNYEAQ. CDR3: CASSAITGGLNTEAFF. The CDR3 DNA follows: TGTGCCAGCAGCGCAATCACAGGGGGCCTGAACACTGAAGCTTTCTTT.

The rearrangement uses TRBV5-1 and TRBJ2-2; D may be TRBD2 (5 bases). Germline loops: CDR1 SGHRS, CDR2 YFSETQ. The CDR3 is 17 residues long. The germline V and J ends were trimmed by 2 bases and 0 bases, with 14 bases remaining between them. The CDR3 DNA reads TGCGCCAGCAGCTTTGGGCCGGGGATCGCGAACACCGGGGAGCTGTTTTTT. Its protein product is CASSFGPGIANTGELFF.

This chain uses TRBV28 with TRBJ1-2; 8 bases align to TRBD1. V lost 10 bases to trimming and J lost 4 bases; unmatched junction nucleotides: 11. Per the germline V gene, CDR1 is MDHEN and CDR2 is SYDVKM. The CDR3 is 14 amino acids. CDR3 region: CAIHRGNVGYGYTF. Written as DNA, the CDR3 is TGTGCCATCCACAGGGGGAACGTTGGCTATGGCTACACCTTC.